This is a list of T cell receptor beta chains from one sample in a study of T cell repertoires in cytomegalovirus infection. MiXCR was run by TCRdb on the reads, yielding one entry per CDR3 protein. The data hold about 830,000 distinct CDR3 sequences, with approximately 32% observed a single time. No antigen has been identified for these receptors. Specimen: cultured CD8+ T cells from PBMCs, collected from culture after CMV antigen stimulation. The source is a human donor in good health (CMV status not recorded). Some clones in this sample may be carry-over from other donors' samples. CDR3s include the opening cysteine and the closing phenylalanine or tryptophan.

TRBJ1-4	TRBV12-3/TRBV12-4	CASRLKGTVEKLFF
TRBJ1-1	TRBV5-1	CASSLASKGRMNTEAFF
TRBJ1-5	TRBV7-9	CASSDGTVRKPQHF
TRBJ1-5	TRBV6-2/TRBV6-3	CASSYKPQPQHF
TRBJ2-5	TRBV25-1	CASSEWAGQETQYF
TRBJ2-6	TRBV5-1	CASSLDADSGANVLTF
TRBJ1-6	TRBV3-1	CASSQGFYRGNSPLHF
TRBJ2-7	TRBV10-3	CAISEPGTGDEQYF
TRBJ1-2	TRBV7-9	CASSPGQSWAF
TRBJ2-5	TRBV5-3	CASSLPGVRQETQYF
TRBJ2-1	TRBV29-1	CSVEDPGTGEYNEQFF
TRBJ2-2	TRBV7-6	CASGPIADTGELFF
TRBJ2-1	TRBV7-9	CASSLDGYEQFF
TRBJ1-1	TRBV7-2	CASSLVPLTDTEAFF
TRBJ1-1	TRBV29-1	CTGLYREKTEAFF
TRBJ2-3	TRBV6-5	CASSYRLAGLGTDTQYF
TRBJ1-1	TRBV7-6	CASSLPGGAEAFF
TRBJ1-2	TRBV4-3	CASSPDLSDGYTF
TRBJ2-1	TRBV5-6	CVSSLGGGGYYNEQFF
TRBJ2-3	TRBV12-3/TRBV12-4	CASSESSYRGIGTDTQYF
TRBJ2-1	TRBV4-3	CASSQDRPNEQFF
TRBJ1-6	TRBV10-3	CATGQGVYNSPLHF
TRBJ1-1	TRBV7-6	CASSRLGGALNTEAFF
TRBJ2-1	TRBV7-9	CASSPRQGAINEQFF
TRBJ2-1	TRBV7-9	CASSEGQGAMGEQFF
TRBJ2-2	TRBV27	CASRTGTGGNTGELFF
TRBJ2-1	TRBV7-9	CASALNDEQFF
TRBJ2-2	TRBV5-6	CASSFGTGVAGELFF
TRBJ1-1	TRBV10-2	CASSERGNTKAFF
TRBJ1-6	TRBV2	CASSQRQISYNSPLHF
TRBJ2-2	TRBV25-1	CASSEWTGSTGELFF
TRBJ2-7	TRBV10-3	CAISEGGYYEQYF
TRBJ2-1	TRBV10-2	CASSESLAGYNEQFF
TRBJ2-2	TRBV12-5	CASGPRGGGPTGELFF
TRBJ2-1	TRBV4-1	CASSQGLAGGHNEQFF
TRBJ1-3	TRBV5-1	CASSLRPNQGNTIYF
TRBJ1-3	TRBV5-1	CATGQEPPSSGNTIYF
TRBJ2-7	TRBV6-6	CASQSGGLFYEQYF
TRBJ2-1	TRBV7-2	CASSGLAGPYNEQFF
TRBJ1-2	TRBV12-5	CASGSSLDESREGYTF